The subject of this entry is one T cell receptor beta chain. Its matching antigen is unknown. In the PCR, 60 Vbeta and 13 Jbeta primers were used. The method was immunoSEQ multiplex PCR; TCRdb's version includes in-frame clones alone and lacks a portion of them. The table has roughly 160,000 clones, around four fifths seen once; the top ten hold over 1%. The data were taken from a study of cytomegalovirus exposure and HLA in healthy donors. Across the whole study: Clustering assigned about 76% of the roughly 430 genotyped donors to the Caucasian-associated ancestry cluster.

Study conclusions and caveats: In a later analysis, TCR beta V- and J-gene trimming showed a link to a missense DCLRE1C variant. A later analysis by the authors found several of the most significant clusters apparently linked to common viral pathogens. Data from an earlier analysis indicated that most TCR beta V segments were productive either about 87% or about 30% of the time.

The CDR3 runs 14 residues. V lost 5 bases to trimming and J lost 1 base, with 12 bases between them. Germline-derived CDR1 and CDR2 are SGHTA and FQGNSA. This TCR was recovered from a woman in her 50s in good health and CMV-seronegative. The chain uses TRBV7-2 and TRBJ2-7, with D perhaps matching TRBD1 (5 bases). The sequencing input was PBMCs. The CDR3 DNA follows: TGTGCCAGCAGCGTGGACACGATTTCCTACGAGCAGTACTTC. This codes for CASSVDTISYEQYF. The variable domain in full, completed from reference TRBV7-2 and TRBJ2-7, reads GAGVSQSPSNKVTEKGKDVELRCDPISGHTALYWYRQSLGQGLEFLIYFQGNSAPDKSGLPSDRFSAERTGGSVSTLTIQRTQQEDSAVYLCASSVDTISYEQYFGPGTRLTVT.